This entry lists 5 T cell receptor beta chains sequenced from one sample in a study of early T cells in non-severe SARS-CoV-2 infection. One entry per CDR3 protein results from TCRdb running MiXCR on the 5' RACE reads. Of 53,000 or so distinct CDR3 sequences detected, 9.5% to 15% appear once; the ten largest clones hold around 2.5%. The material sequenced was whole blood, taken at baseline. All receptors come from an adult who was a healthcare worker with PCR-confirmed SARS-CoV-2 infection or an uninfected control (not recorded which).

This chain connects TRBV10-2 to TRBJ1-1; tentative D call: TRBD1 (5 bases). This CDR3 contains 12 residues. Germline-derived CDR1 and CDR2 are WSHSY and SAAADI. Trimming cost V 1 base and J 7 bases, with 7 bases left between them. Here the CDR3 reads CASSEFTGEAFF. The CDR3 bases are TGCGCCAGCAGTGAGTTTACAGGTGAAGCTTTCTTT.

This clonotype has only a few counts. The chain is built from TRBV28 and TRBJ2-1, with 7 bases identical to TRBD2. The length of the CDR3 is 14 residues. V gave up 10 bases and J gave up 0 bases; unmatched junction bases: 6. Germline V lookup: CDR1 MDHEN, CDR2 SYDVKM. This CDR3 reads CATRLASSYNEQFF. The CDR3 DNA is TGTGCCACCCGACTAGCAAGCTCCTACAATGAGCAGTTCTTC.

There are a few counts of this clonotype. The rearrangement uses TRBV7-9 and TRBJ1-5; D remains unclear. The V end was cut by 1 base, the J end by 2 bases, with 6 bases between. CDR3 size: 14 residues. Germline V gene lookup returns CDR1 SEHNR and CDR2 FQNEAQ (reference sequence). CDR3 nucleotides: TGTGCCAGCAGCTTAGAGGGCGGCAATCAGCCCCAGCATTTT. Its translation is CASSLEGGNQPQHF.

The chain couples TRBV28 to TRBJ2-1; D may be TRBD1 or TRBD2 (5 bases each). Germline CDR1 is MDHEN and CDR2 is SYDVKM. The CDR3 consists of 16 residues. The V end lost 4 bases, the J end lost 6 bases, and 19 bases lay between the germline ends. CDR3 in amino acids: CASSYSKLGDGNEQFF. Written as DNA, the CDR3 is TGTGCCAGCAGTTATTCCAAACTAGGGGATGGCAATGAGCAGTTCTTC.

This clonotype was seen only a few times. The chain links TRBV5-1 to TRBJ2-1; D call uncertain. Trimming stripped 0 bases from V and 0 bases from J, with 7 bases between. Germline V gene lookup returns CDR1 SGHRS and CDR2 YFSETQ. The CDR3 has 15 residues. The CDR3 nucleotides read TGCGCCAGCAGCTTGGAGGCTTTCTCCTACAATGAGCAGTTCTTC. It encodes CASSLEAFSYNEQFF.